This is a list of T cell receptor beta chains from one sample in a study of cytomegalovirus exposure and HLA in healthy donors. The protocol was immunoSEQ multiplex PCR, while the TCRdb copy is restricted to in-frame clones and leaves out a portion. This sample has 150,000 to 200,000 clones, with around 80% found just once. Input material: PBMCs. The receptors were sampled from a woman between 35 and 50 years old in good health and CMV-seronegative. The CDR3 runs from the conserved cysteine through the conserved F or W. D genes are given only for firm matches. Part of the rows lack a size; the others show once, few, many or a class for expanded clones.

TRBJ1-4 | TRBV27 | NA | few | TGTGCCAGCAGTTTTCTGGCATCTAATGAAAAACTGTTTTTT | CASSFLASNEKLFF
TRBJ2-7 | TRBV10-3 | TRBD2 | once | TGTGCCATCAGTGAGACTCCGGGACTAGCGGGTTCCCCCTCCTACGAGCAGTACTTC | CAISETPGLAGSPSYEQYF
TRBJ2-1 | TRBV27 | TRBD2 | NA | TGTGCCAGCAGTTTTCGGCTTAGCGGGGCCTACAATGAGCAGTTCTTC | CASSFRLSGAYNEQFF
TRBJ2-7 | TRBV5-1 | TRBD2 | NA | TGCGCCAGCAGCTGGGCGGGAGCACCCTCCTACGAGCAGTACTTC | CASSWAGAPSYEQYF
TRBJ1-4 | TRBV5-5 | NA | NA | TGTGCCAGCCACAAACAGGGACAAAGTAATGAAAAACTGTTTTTT | CASHKQGQSNEKLFF
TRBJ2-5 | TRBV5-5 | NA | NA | TGTGCCAGCAGCTTCCCAGTAGAGACCCAGTACTTC | CASSFPVETQYF
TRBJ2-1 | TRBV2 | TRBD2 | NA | TGTGCCAGCAGACTAGCGGACAATGAGCAGTTCTTC | CASRLADNEQFF
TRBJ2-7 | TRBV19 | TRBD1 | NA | TGTGCCAGTAGTCTTCACTGGGACAGTTACGAGCAGTACTTC | CASSLHWDSYEQYF
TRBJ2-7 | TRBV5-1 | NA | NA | TGCGCCAGCAGCCCGACTAGTTTTTGGTCCTACGAGCAGTACTTC | CASSPTSFWSYEQYF
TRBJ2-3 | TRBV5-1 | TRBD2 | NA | TGCGCCAGCAGCCCAGCGGGACCCACAGATACGCAGTATTTT | CASSPAGPTDTQYF
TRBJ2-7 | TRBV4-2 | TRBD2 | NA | TGTGCCAGCAGCTATAGCGGGTCCCGCTACGAGCAGTACTTC | CASSYSGSRYEQYF
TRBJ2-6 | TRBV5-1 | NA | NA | TGCGCCAGCAGCCCGGAGGGCGGGGTTGGGCACTCTGGGGCCAACGTCCTGACTTTC | CASSPEGGVGHSGANVLTF
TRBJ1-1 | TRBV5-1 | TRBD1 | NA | TGCGCCAGCAGCGATTTCCAACAGGGGGGAGCTGAAGCTTTCTTT | CASSDFQQGGAEAFF
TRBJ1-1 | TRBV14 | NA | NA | TGTGCCAGCAGCGCGGGATTAAACACTGAAGCTTTCTTT | CASSAGLNTEAFF
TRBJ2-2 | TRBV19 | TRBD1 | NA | TGTGCCAGTAGTCGGACAGGGGTGACCGGGGAGCTGTTTTTT | CASSRTGVTGELFF
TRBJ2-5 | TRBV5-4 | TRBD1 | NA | TGTGCCAGCAGCTTCGGACAGGGAATTGAAGAGACCCAGTACTTC | CASSFGQGIEETQYF
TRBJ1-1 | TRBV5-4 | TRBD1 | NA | TGTGCCAGCAGCCCAGGGACAGGGGGTATCGGCACTGAAGCTTTCTTT | CASSPGTGGIGTEAFF
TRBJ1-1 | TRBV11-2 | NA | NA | TGTGCCAGCAGCTCGGGACTTATAACTGAAGCTTTCTTT | CASSSGLITEAFF
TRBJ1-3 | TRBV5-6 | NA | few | TGTGCCAGCAGATCGGGAGGGTCAGGAAACACCATATATTTT | CASRSGGSGNTIYF
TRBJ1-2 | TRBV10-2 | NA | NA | TGCGCCGGGCACAGCAACACGAACTCCTATGGCTACACCTTC | CAGHSNTNSYGYTF
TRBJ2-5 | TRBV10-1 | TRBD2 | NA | TGCGCCGGCCATAGGGTTGGGGGGGAAGGGGAGACCCAGTACTTC | CAGHRVGGEGETQYF
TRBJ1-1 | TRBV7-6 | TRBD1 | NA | TGTGCCAGCAGCCTCACAGGGGCAGCCACTGAAGCTTTCTTT | CASSLTGAATEAFF
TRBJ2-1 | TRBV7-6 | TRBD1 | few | TGTGCCAGCAGCTTAGGTATAGGGACAGGGTCCTACAATGAGCAGTTCTTC | CASSLGIGTGSYNEQFF
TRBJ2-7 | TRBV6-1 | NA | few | TGTGCCAGCAGTAGTCAGCGGTCCTACGAGCAGTACTTC | CASSSQRSYEQYF
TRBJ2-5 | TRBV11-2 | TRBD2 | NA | TGTGCCAGCAGCTTAGCTAGCGGTGCGGGGACCCAGTACTTC | CASSLASGAGTQYF
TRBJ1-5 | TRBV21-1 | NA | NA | TGTGCCAGCAGCCCAGGGGCGCCGGAGGATCAGCCCCAGCATTTT | CASSPGAPEDQPQHF
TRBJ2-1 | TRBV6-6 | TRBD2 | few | TGTGCCAGCAGTACTAGCGGGACCTACAATGAGCAGTTCTTC | CASSTSGTYNEQFF
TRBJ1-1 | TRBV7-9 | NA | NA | TGTGCCAGCAGCCCCCTCGCGGGGACTGAAGCTTTCTTT | CASSPLAGTEAFF
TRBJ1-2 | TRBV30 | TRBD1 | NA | TGTGCCTGGAAACTAACAGGGGGTGGCTACACCTTC | CAWKLTGGGYTF
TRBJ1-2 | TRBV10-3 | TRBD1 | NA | TGTGCCATCACTTGGAGCAGGGGGCATTATGGCTACACCTTC | CAITWSRGHYGYTF
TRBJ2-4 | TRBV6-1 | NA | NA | TGTGCCAGCAGTGAGTCTCAAAACATTCAGTACTTC | CASSESQNIQYF
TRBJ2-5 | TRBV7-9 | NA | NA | TGTGCCAGCAGCGCCCAGGGGGAGACCCAGTACTTC | CASSAQGETQYF
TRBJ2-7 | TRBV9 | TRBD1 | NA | TGTGCCAGCAGCAGACAGGGGGCCTCCAACGAGCAGTACTTC | CASSRQGASNEQYF
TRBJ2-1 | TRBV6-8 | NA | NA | TGTGCCAGCAGTTATGAAGGGGTCGACAATGAGCAGTTCTTC | CASSYEGVDNEQFF
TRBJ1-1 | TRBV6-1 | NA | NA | TGTGCCAGCAGTTCACAGGAAGCTTTCTTT | CASSSQEAFF
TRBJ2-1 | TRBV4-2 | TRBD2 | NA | TGTGCCAGCAGCCAAGATTTGGTGCGGCTAGCGGGAGTCAGTGAGCAGTTCTTC | CASSQDLVRLAGVSEQFF
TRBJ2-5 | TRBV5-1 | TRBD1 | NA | TGCGCCAGCACTCTAAACGGACAGGGGGCTGAGACCCAGTACTTC | CASTLNGQGAETQYF
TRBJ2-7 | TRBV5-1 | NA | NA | TGCGCCAGCAGCCGGAGTAGGTCAGACGAGCAGTACTTC | CASSRSRSDEQYF
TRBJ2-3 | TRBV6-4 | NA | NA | TGTGCCAGCAGCCAAACGGGGGTCGAAGGCACAGATACGCAGTATTTT | CASSQTGVEGTDTQYF
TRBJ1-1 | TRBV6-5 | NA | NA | TGTGCCAGCAGTTACTCCAGTTCCGACACTGAAGCTTTCTTT | CASSYSSSDTEAFF
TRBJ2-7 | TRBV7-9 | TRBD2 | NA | TGTGCCAGCAGCTTAGATAGCGGGAGTCGGGGCGAGCAGTACTTC | CASSLDSGSRGEQYF
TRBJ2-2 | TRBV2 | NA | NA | TGTGCCAGCAGTGAAATGGTTAGAGGCACCGGGGAGCTGTTTTTT | CASSEMVRGTGELFF
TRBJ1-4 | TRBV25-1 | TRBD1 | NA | TGTGCCAAAAGGACAGGTCTGGGTGAAAAACTGTTTTTT | CAKRTGLGEKLFF
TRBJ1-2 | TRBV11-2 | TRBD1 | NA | TGTGCCAGCAGCTTATCAGGGGGCGCGGGGGATTACGGCTACACCTTC | CASSLSGGAGDYGYTF
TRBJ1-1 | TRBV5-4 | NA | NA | TGTGCCAGCACCGAACAGGGCCCTTCCTTTTTGAACACTGAAGCTTTCTTT | CASTEQGPSFLNTEAFF
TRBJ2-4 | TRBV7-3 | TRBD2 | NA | TGTGCCAGCAGCCCCGAGGCTAGCGGGTTAGCCAAAAACATTCAGTACTTC | CASSPEASGLAKNIQYF
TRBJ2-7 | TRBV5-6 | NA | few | TGTGCCAGCAGCTTGAGCGCGGGCGAGCAGTACTTC | CASSLSAGEQYF
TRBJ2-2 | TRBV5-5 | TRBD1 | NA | TGTGCCAGCAGCTTCTGGACAGGGGCCACCGGGGAGCTGTTTTTT | CASSFWTGATGELFF
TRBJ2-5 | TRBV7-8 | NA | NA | TGTGCCAGCAGCTTGACCTCGGGGGGCGCGGAGGAGACCCAGTACTTC | CASSLTSGGAEETQYF
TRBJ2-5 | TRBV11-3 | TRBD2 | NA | TGTGCCAGCAGCGGTAGCGGGAGCGAGGAGACCCAGTACTTC | CASSGSGSEETQYF
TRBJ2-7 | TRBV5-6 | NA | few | TGTGCCAGCAGGTCGTCGAGCTCCTACGAGCAGTACTTC | CASRSSSSYEQYF
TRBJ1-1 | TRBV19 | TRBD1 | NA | TGTGCCAGTAGCGCCGGGGGACAGGGGTTTCCTGAAGCTTTCTTT | CASSAGGQGFPEAFF